These 29 T cell receptor beta chains originate from one sample sequenced in a study of shared clonotypes between healthy human individuals. CD8 cells classed as naive were CD45RO-negative and positively selected for CCR7, excluding terminally differentiated effector memory CD45RA+ cells. Using immunoSEQ multiplex PCR, the repertoire was profiled, and TCRdb retains in-frame clones only, with some absent. In the table there are a few million clones, about 94% of which are singletons. Sequenced: naive CD8+ T cells from PBMCs. These receptors were obtained from a young man in good health. Some clones in this sample may be carry-over from other donors' samples.

The chain is built from TRBV28 and TRBJ1-4; the match to TRBD1 covers 9 bases. Unmatched junction bases numbered 9, after V lost 6 bases and J lost 4 bases. CDR1 MDHEN and CDR2 SYDVKM come from the germline V gene. The CDR3 sequence is 16 residues long. The CDR3 here is CASRGPRTGDNEKLFF. CDR3 in DNA: TGTGCCAGCAGGGGACCCAGGACAGGGGATAATGAAAAACTGTTTTTT.

The gene calls are TRBV5-6 and TRBJ1-2, with TRBD1 as a possible D gene (6 bases). The V gene lost 1 base and the J gene lost 2 bases, with 21 bases spanning the gap. Germline loops: CDR1 SGHDT, CDR2 YYEEEE. CDR3 size: 18 residues. CDR3 coding DNA: TGTGCCAGCAGCTTGCCCGGGGTACTGGGGGCAACCAACTATGGCTACACCTTC. Its translation is CASSLPGVLGATNYGYTF.

This rearrangement joins TRBV6-1 to TRBJ1-2; no clear D gene. Germline assignment: CDR1 MNHNS and CDR2 SASEGT. Deletions cut 7 bases from V and 8 bases from J, with 17 bases between. CDR3 length: 13 residues. The CDR3 region is CASKNKATPGYTF. CDR3 nucleotide sequence: TGTGCCAGCAAAAATAAGGCCACCCCCGGCTACACCTTC.

The genes are TRBV2 and TRBJ1-1; D may be TRBD1 (6 bases). This CDR3 has 17 residues. V lost 4 bases, J lost 0 bases, and 18 bases lay in between. Germline V gene lookup returns CDR1 SNHLY and CDR2 FYNNEI. The DNA for the CDR3 is TGTGCCAGCAGTGGCTTACGGACAGTAAGCATGAACACTGAAGCTTTCTTT. Protein sequence: CASSGLRTVSMNTEAFF.

This sequence joins TRBV21-1 and TRBJ2-2. TRBV21-1 is a pseudogene segment. This CDR3 is 17 amino acids long. The CDR3 is CASSRARREGAGGELFF. In DNA form, the CDR3 reads TGTGCCAGCAGCAGGGCCAGGAGGGAGGGGGCTGGCGGGGAGCTGTTTTTT.

This chain connects TRBV27 to TRBJ1-5; D might be TRBD1 (5 bases). The CDR3 extends over 15 amino acids. Deletions cut 5 bases from V and 2 bases from J, with 13 bases between. Germline CDR1 MNHEY, CDR2 SMNVEV (reference sequence). The CDR3: CASSESGDGNQPQHF. DNA of the CDR3: TGTGCCAGCAGTGAATCGGGGGATGGCAATCAGCCCCAGCATTTT.

This rearrangement joins TRBV7-9 to TRBJ1-2; weak D call: TRBD1 (5 bases). The V and J ends lost 5 bases and 2 bases respectively, with 15 bases between them. The CDR3 consists of 15 residues. The germline CDR1 and CDR2 sequences are SEHNR and FQNEAQ (reference sequence). The chain's CDR3 is CASSPAGGVNYGYTF. CDR3 sequence (DNA): TGTGCCAGCAGCCCCGCTGGGGGGGTAAACTATGGCTACACCTTC.

The chain links TRBV19 to TRBJ2-1, with a weak D call TRBD1 (6 bases). Germline-derived CDR1 and CDR2 are LNHDA and SQIVND (reference sequence). CDR3 length equals 15 residues. Trimming took off 0 bases at V and 2 bases at J, with 8 bases between the two ends. CDR3 amino acids: CASSIDRGPYNEQFF. CDR3 coding DNA: TGTGCCAGTAGTATAGACAGGGGCCCCTACAATGAGCAGTTCTTC.

The chain joins TRBV6-6 to TRBJ2-7; tentative D call: TRBD1 (5 bases). The V gene lost 6 bases and the J gene lost 2 bases, with 11 bases spanning the gap. The CDR3 totals 13 residues. The V gene's germline CDR1 is MNHNY and CDR2 SVGAGI (reference sequence). The CDR3 loop reads CASSERQPYEQYF. Written as DNA, the CDR3 is TGTGCCAGCAGCGAACGACAGCCCTACGAGCAGTACTTC.

The chain combines TRBV28 with TRBJ2-7; 11 bases agree with TRBD2. CDR3 length: 14 residues. Germline V gene data show CDR1 as MDHEN and CDR2 as SYDVKM. V lost 3 bases, J lost 6 bases, and 4 bases stayed unmatched. The CDR3 coding sequence is TGTGCCAGCAGTTTTCAGGGACTAGCGGCCGAGCAGTACTTC. Its translation is CASSFQGLAAEQYF. Supplemented by reference TRBV28 and TRBJ2-7, the full variable domain reads DVKVTQSSRYLVKRTGEKVFLECVQDMDHENMFWYRQDPGLGLRLIYFSYDVKMKEKGDIPEGYSVSREKKERFSLILESASTNQTSMYLCASSFQGLAAEQYFGPGTRLTVT.

V is TRBV27 and J is TRBJ1-1; 7 bases agree with TRBD1. The CDR3 contains 14 residues. Trimming took 5 bases from V and 2 from J; bases not matched to a gene: 5. The germline V gene has CDR1 MNHEY and CDR2 SMNVEV (reference sequence). The CDR3 loop reads CASSPRDSNTEAFF. Here the CDR3 DNA reads TGTGCCAGCAGTCCCCGGGACAGTAACACTGAAGCTTTCTTT.

The chain employs TRBV4-1 and TRBJ2-2, with 10 bases that match TRBD2. This CDR3 region has 16 residues. J lost 5 bases, V lost 4 bases, and 7 bases had no gene match. Germline CDR1 and CDR2: MGHRA and YSYEKL. The CDR3 protein is CASSLRPAGGTGELFF. DNA of the CDR3: TGCGCCAGCAGCCTAAGACCAGCGGGAGGGACCGGGGAGCTGTTTTTT.

On this clone: The sample contains more than one DNA sequence encoding this CDR3. The V gene is TRBV18, the J gene TRBJ2-3; D not resolved. From germline, CDR1 is KGHSH and CDR2 LQKENI. This CDR3 has 11 amino acids. With 6 bases removed from V and 2 bases from J, the gap between germline ends came to 3 bases. The chain's CDR3 is CASSPTDTQYF. In DNA, the CDR3 is TGTGCCAGCTCCCCCACAGATACGCAGTATTTT.

The genes are TRBV29-1 and TRBJ2-3; possibly TRBD1 for D (5 bases). CDR1 and CDR2 (germline): SQVTM, ANQGSEA. The CDR3 is 14 residues long. The V end lost 7 bases, the J end lost 0 bases, and 14 bases lay between the germline ends. The CDR3 DNA reads as TGCAGCGCCCGGACAAGGACCAGCACAGATACGCAGTATTTT. As protein: CSARTRTSTDTQYF.

V gene TRBV5-6 combines with J gene TRBJ2-2; 9 bases are shared with TRBD2. V shed 4 bases and J 6 bases; nucleotides not matched to a gene: 10. This CDR3 comprises 16 residues. Per germline, CDR1 SGHDT and CDR2 YYEEEE. The CDR3: CASSPPPREGSGELFF. In DNA form, the CDR3 reads TGTGCCAGCAGCCCACCCCCGCGGGAGGGGTCCGGGGAGCTGTTTTTT. Looking up the rest from reference TRBV5-6 and TRBJ2-2 gives the full variable domain: DAGVTQSPTHLIKTRGQQVTLRCSPKSGHDTVSWYQQALGQGPQFIFQYYEEEERQRGNFPDRFSGHQFPNYSSELNVNALLLGDSALYLCASSPPPREGSGELFFGEGSRLTVL.

The chain links TRBV6-1 to TRBJ1-1; TRBD1 agrees at 7 bases. This CDR3 contains 13 residues. The V segment lost 6 bases and the J segment 6 bases; nucleotides outside the gene matches: 7. Looked up from germline, CDR1 is MNHNS and CDR2 is SASEGT. The CDR3 coding sequence is TGTGCCAGCAGCGAACAGGGGTGGCCTGAAGCTTTCTTT. This translates into CASSEQGWPEAFF.

This rearrangement joins TRBV29-1 to TRBJ2-3; possibly TRBD2 for D (6 bases). The CDR3 length is 13 residues. Germline V CDR1 and CDR2: SQVTM, ANQGSEA. The ends were cut back, 3 bases at V and 2 bases at J, with 9 bases in the middle. This CDR3 reads CSVDSGDTDTQYF. As DNA, the CDR3 is TGCAGCGTTGATAGCGGAGACACAGATACGCAGTATTTT.

This clone was detected only once. Other DNA sequences within the sample encode an identical CDR3. J is TRBJ2-7 and V is TRBV9; D is possibly TRBD1 (6 bases). V was trimmed by 0 bases and J by 0 bases, leaving 10 bases between them. Looked up from germline, CDR1 is SGDLS and CDR2 is YYNGEE. This CDR3 has 15 amino acids. CDR3 in amino acids: CASSVAAGASYEQYF. In nucleotides, the CDR3 is TGTGCCAGCAGCGTAGCGGCAGGGGCCTCCTACGAGCAGTACTTC. Full variable domain (rest looked up from reference TRBV9 and TRBJ2-7): DSGVTQTPKHLITATGQRVTLRCSPRSGDLSVYWYQQSLDQGLQFLIQYYNGEERAKGNILERFSAQQFPDLHSELNLSSLELGDSALYFCASSVAAGASYEQYFGPGTRLTVT.

The V gene is TRBV23-1, the J gene TRBJ2-7, with 9 bases lining up with TRBD1. TRBV23-1 is given ORF status, its function remaining uncertain. This CDR3 region has 16 residues. Trimming cost V 8 bases and J 0 bases; bases outside gene matches: 11. CDR3 residues: CASGQSTGGTSYEQYF. The CDR3, as DNA: TGCGCCAGCGGCCAATCAACAGGGGGCACCTCCTACGAGCAGTACTTC.

The chain uses TRBV6-5 and TRBJ1-5; possibly TRBD1 for D (5 bases). This CDR3 has 13 amino acids. Germline V gives CDR1 MNHEY, CDR2 SVGAGI. Trimming shortened V by 5 bases and J by 7 bases, and 12 bases separated the two germline ends. This chain's CDR3 is CASSPPGLQPQHF. The CDR3 nucleotides are TGTGCCAGCAGTCCCCCAGGGCTCCAGCCCCAGCATTTT.

The rearrangement links TRBV27 to TRBJ1-5; no reliable D call. V lost 2 bases to trimming and J lost 5 bases, with 13 bases between them. The CDR3 is 15 residues long. Per the germline V gene, CDR1 is MNHEY and CDR2 is SMNVEV (reference sequence). CDR3 sequence (DNA): TGTGCCAGCAGTTTACGCGGGAACCGTGATCAGCCCCAGCATTTT. Translation gives CASSLRGNRDQPQHF.

The genes are TRBV7-9 and TRBJ2-1, with 10 positions matching TRBD2. The trim removed 5 bases at V and 8 bases at J, leaving 9 bases unmatched. The CDR3 runs 15 residues. Germline lookup yields CDR1 SEHNR and CDR2 FQNEAQ (reference sequence). Written as DNA, the CDR3 is TGTGCCAGCAGCCCGGCTAGCGGGGGCCTCCATGAGCAGTTCTTC. Translated, it gives CASSPASGGLHEQFF.

The CDR3 region is CASSQVTSTYEQYF. DNA for the CDR3: TGTGCCAGCAGCCAAGTCACGAGTACCTACGAGCAGTACTTC. V usage is TRBV11-2 and J usage is TRBJ2-7, with no clear D. CDR3 length: 14 amino acids. Germline V gene lookup returns CDR1 SGHAT and CDR2 FQNNGV. Trimming cost V 5 bases and J 2 bases, with 13 bases left between them.

The chain uses TRBV7-6 and TRBJ2-1, with D possibly matching TRBD2 (5 bases). V lost 5 bases to trimming and J lost 6 bases, with 8 bases between them. CDR1 SGHVS and CDR2 FNYEAQ come from the germline V gene. There are 12 residues in the CDR3. The CDR3 bases are TGTGCCAGCAGCGACCGGGGCAATGAGCAGTTCTTC. Translating gives CASSDRGNEQFF. The whole variable domain, filled in from reference TRBV7-6 and TRBJ2-1, reads GAGVSQSPRYKVTKRGQDVALRCDPISGHVSLYWYRQALGQGPEFLTYFNYEAQQDKSGLPNDRFSAERPEGSISTLTIQRTEQRDSAMYRCASSDRGNEQFFGPGTRLTVL.

The J gene is TRBJ1-5, the V gene TRBV19; 7 nucleotides match TRBD1. Germline CDR1 is LNHDA and CDR2 is SQIVND (reference sequence). V was pared by 5 bases and J by 4 bases, with 8 bases of the junction left unmatched. The CDR3 contains 15 residues. Here the CDR3 DNA reads TGTGCCAGTAGTGCCAAGACAGGGTGGAATCAGCCCCAGCATTTT. Translating it yields CASSAKTGWNQPQHF.

V usage is TRBV10-3 and J usage is TRBJ2-7; 12 bases agree with TRBD2. The CDR3 is 16 amino acids. Germline CDR1 and CDR2: ENHRY and SYGVKD. The J segment lost 4 bases and the V segment lost 2 bases, leaving 6 bases of the junction unmatched. CDR3 loop: CAISEVPSGRVYEQYF. The DNA for the CDR3 is TGTGCCATCAGTGAGGTCCCTAGCGGGAGGGTGTACGAGCAGTACTTC.

V is TRBV15 and J is TRBJ2-2, with 11 bases that match TRBD2. The CDR3 contains 16 residues. CDR1 and CDR2 from the germline V gene are LNHNV and YYDKDF (reference sequence). The V segment lost 4 bases and the J segment 1 base; nucleotides outside the gene matches: 2. This CDR3 reads CATSTGLAVNTGELFF. CDR3 sequence (DNA): TGTGCCACCAGCACGGGACTAGCGGTGAACACCGGGGAGCTGTTTTTT.

The chain joins TRBV7-8 to TRBJ1-1; possible D gene TRBD1, 5 bases. Trimming pared 5 bases from V and 3 bases from J, leaving 28 bases between. The germline CDR1 and CDR2 sequences are SGHVS and FQNEAQ. The CDR3 contains 19 residues. The CDR3 DNA sequence: TGTGCCAGCAGCCCGAAATTCACCGGGACGCCCTCCTACGACACTGAAGCTTTCTTT. It is translated as CASSPKFTGTPSYDTEAFF.

The chain employs TRBV7-3 and TRBJ2-7, with TRBD2 as a possible D gene (7 bases). This CDR3 contains 13 residues. Trimming took 4 bases from V and 5 from J, leaving 12 bases between them. Germline V gene sequence: CDR1 SGHTA, CDR2 FQGTGA. CDR3 nucleotides: TGTGCCAGCAGCTGGGACGGGGGGCACGAGCAGTACTTC. As protein: CASSWDGGHEQYF. Supplemented by reference TRBV7-3 and TRBJ2-7, the full variable domain reads GAGVSQTPSNKVTEKGKYVELRCDPISGHTALYWYRQSLGQGPEFLIYFQGTGAADDSGLPNDRFFAVRPEGSVSTLKIQRTERGDSAVYLCASSWDGGHEQYFGPGTRLTVT.